By share of the sample, the clone carrying this T cell receptor (beta chain) is medium-sized. Both TRBC1 and TRBC2 were covered by a beta constant-region primer of two equimolar oligonucleotides. Ligated cDNA was amplified by four rounds of PCR with nested alpha and beta constant-region primers and SP2. TCRdb re-derived calls from the UMI-ligation and nested PCR reads in MiXCR, one entry per CDR3 protein. The top ten hold more than 30% of the sample, which has about 3,000 distinct CDR3 sequences, roughly 4.8% seen once. The data are from a study of naive and memory T cell subsets. Four subsets defined by CD45RA and CD27 were sorted after CD3, CD4, CD8 and live/dead staining. The receptor's source is a human donor in good health. Sequences were obtained from CD4+ TEMRA cells from blood. Specified subset: effector memory re-expressing CD45RA, CD45RA+ CD27-.

The CDR3 here is CSAKRTVNTEAFF. The CDR3 DNA sequence: TGCAGTGCTAAAAGGACGGTGAACACTGAAGCTTTCTTT. The J gene is TRBJ1-1, the V gene TRBV20-1; no definite D call. Germline V gene sequence: CDR1 DFQATT, CDR2 SNEGSKA (reference sequence). The CDR3 consists of 13 residues. The V end lost 4 bases, the J end lost 0 bases, and 9 bases lay between the germline ends.